The rows below give T cell receptor beta chains drawn from one sample of a study of glioma-infiltrating T cells after dendritic cell vaccination. Repertoires were generated with immunoSEQ multiplex PCR, while TCRdb's copy carries only in-frame clones and drops some. The sample lists tens of thousands of clones; over 75% were seen once. The material sequenced was blood, taken before dendritic cell vaccination. These receptors were taken from a human donor with glioblastoma. The CDR3 runs from the conserved cysteine through the conserved F or W. Not every row has a clone size; where given, it reads once, few, many or a size class.

cdr3_aa | clone_size | v_call
CASSAPGGRASRNEQFF | - | TRBV5-1
CASSTSGTEQETQYF | - | TRBV7-8
CASSAGDRSNSPLHF | - | TRBV5-1
CASSWAGGQPQHF | - | TRBV6-1
CASSLDGQGGQPQHF | - | TRBV5-1
CASSLGRGGGSYEQYF | few | TRBV27
CASRQQSPGNQPQHF | once | TRBV6-5
CASSPWTGSYEQYF | - | TRBV7-9
CASSLDPTGDRGYTF | once | TRBV5-4
CASSSQGSQPQHF | few | TRBV6-6
CASRPRGSGNTIYF | - | TRBV13
CASSLGTGGRETQYF | - | TRBV5-4
CASSPQNPRYEQYF | once | TRBV7-8
CASSYNRVNEKLFF | - | TRBV6-5